The next 25 T cell receptor beta chains were all read from a single sample in a study of human T cells and chemical hapten exposure. Specified time point: pre-sensitization, week 0. As for treatment: therapeutic diphenylcyclopropenone sensitization with weekly scalp DPC. TCRdb analysed the RACE reads with MiXCR anew, one entry per CDR3 protein. This sample has 150,000 to 200,000 distinct CDR3 sequences; nearly 30% occur once, and the top ten carry about 2.8%. Sequencing used whole blood, obtained in connection with sensitization to the hapten diphenylcyclopropenone (DPC). The source is a woman in her thirties with alopecia areata. Some clones in this sample may be carry-over from other donors' samples.

Of note for this clonotype: No conserved phenylalanine or tryptophan is present at the end of the CDR3, so a read error is the likely explanation. It is unclear where the CDR3 begins or ends on the DNA, so no DNA is shown, and the CDR3 is as TCRdb lists it. The chain has TRBV5-6 and TRBJ1-1. Per the germline V gene, CDR1 is SGHDT and CDR2 is YYEEEE. The CDR3 sequence runs 12 residues, both termini included. The CDR3 spells CASRLTPGLQVL.

V gene TRBV28 combines with J gene TRBJ1-1; a weak D match, TRBD1 (6 bases). The germline V and J ends were trimmed by 4 bases and 6 bases, with 12 bases remaining between them. The CDR3 spans 13 residues. The germline gives CDR1 MDHEN, CDR2 SYDVKM. CDR3: CASSYGGRAEAFF. As DNA, the CDR3 is TGTGCCAGCAGTTATGGGGGGCGGGCTGAAGCTTTCTTT.

This clonotype was recorded a few times. The chain links TRBV5-1 to TRBJ1-1, with a possible D match to TRBD1 (6 bases). V was pared by 7 bases and J by 0 bases, with 13 bases between. CDR3 size: 14 residues. Germline CDR1 SGHRS, CDR2 YFSETQ. The CDR3 DNA reads TGCGCCAGCCGATCAGGACAGATGAACACTGAAGCTTTCTTT. Its translation is CASRSGQMNTEAFF.

This clonotype was found a few times. This chain connects TRBV20-1 to TRBJ2-1; TRBD1 matches 9 bases. Germline assignment: CDR1 DFQATT and CDR2 SNEGSKA (reference sequence). Trimming cost V 6 bases and J 7 bases; bases outside gene matches: 13. The CDR3 has 15 amino acids. The CDR3 sequence: CSAKLQGAVGNEQFF. The CDR3 nucleotides read TGCAGTGCGAAACTACAGGGGGCTGTCGGTAATGAGCAGTTCTTC.

This clonotype was observed a handful of times. The CDR3 sequence: CASSLAGPEYTEAFF. DNA of the CDR3: TGCGCCAGCAGCTTGGCCGGGCCAGAGTACACTGAAGCTTTCTTT. V and J are TRBV5-1 and TRBJ1-1; no reliable D call. The germline V and J ends were trimmed by 0 bases and 3 bases, with 12 bases remaining between them. Germline CDR1 reads SGHRS; CDR2 reads YFSETQ. The CDR3 length is 15 residues.

This clonotype has only a few counts. The chain uses TRBV4-2 and TRBJ1-4; possibly TRBD1 for D (5 bases). The CDR3 spans 16 residues. From germline, CDR1 is LGHNA and CDR2 YNFKEQ. V lost 3 bases and J lost 4, with 15 bases in between. CDR3 protein: CASSQAPGRLNEKLFF. For the CDR3, the DNA is TGTGCCAGCAGCCAGGCGCCGGGACGGCTTAATGAAAAACTGTTTTTT.

This clonotype was picked up a small number of times. The rearrangement joins TRBV5-6 to TRBJ1-4, with TRBD1 matching 8 bases. Germline V gene sequence: CDR1 SGHDT, CDR2 YYEEEE. This CDR3 spans 14 amino acids. V gave up 4 bases and J gave up 4 bases; unmatched junction bases: 3. The CDR3 sequence: CASSRQGLNEKLFF. CDR3 coding DNA: TGTGCCAGCAGCCGACAGGGGCTTAATGAAAAACTGTTTTTT.

This chain uses TRBV28 with TRBJ2-3; 10 positions match TRBD2. Germline CDR1 reads MDHEN; CDR2 reads SYDVKM. The CDR3 totals 18 residues. J gave up 2 bases and V 2 bases, and 10 bases lay outside the gene matches. DNA of the CDR3: TGTGCCAGCAGTTTAATCCCCACTAGCGGGATAATCACAGATACGCAGTATTTT. This gives the protein CASSLIPTSGIITDTQYF.

This clonotype was counted only a few times. CDR3 protein: CASRLDYEQYF. Written as DNA, the CDR3 is TGTGCCAGCAGACTAGATTACGAGCAGTACTTC. This sequence joins TRBV28 and TRBJ2-7, with D tentatively TRBD2 (5 bases). Germline V gives CDR1 MDHEN, CDR2 SYDVKM. V lost 6 bases and J 4 bases, leaving 7 bases between the germline ends. This CDR3 spans 11 amino acids. Filled out from reference TRBV28 and TRBJ2-7, the complete variable domain reads DVKVTQSSRYLVKRTGEKVFLECVQDMDHENMFWYRQDPGLGLRLIYFSYDVKMKEKGDIPEGYSVSREKKERFSLILESASTNQTSMYLCASRLDYEQYFGPGTRLTVT.

This chain uses TRBV7-9 with TRBJ1-6; possibly TRBD1 for D (6 bases). Per germline, CDR1 SEHNR and CDR2 FQNEAQ (reference sequence). This CDR3 region has 16 residues. V lost 3 bases and J 4 bases, leaving 13 bases between the germline ends. The CDR3 is CASSFWQGRYNSPLHF. CDR3 bases: TGTGCCAGCAGCTTTTGGCAGGGGCGGTATAATTCACCCCTCCACTTT.

This clonotype was counted only a few times. The rearrangement uses TRBV30 and TRBJ2-3; no definite D call. The CDR3 sequence is 10 residues long. In germline, CDR1 is GTSNPN, CDR2 SVGIG (reference sequence). V lost 5 bases, J lost 14 bases, and 14 bases lay in between. CDR3 sequence: CAWASGRLYF. The CDR3 coding sequence is TGTGCCTGGGCCTCGGGCCGGTTGTATTTT.

This rearrangement joins TRBV30 to TRBJ2-1; D not certain. This CDR3 contains 14 residues. Trimming removed 4 bases at V and 0 bases at J, with 10 bases between. CDR1 GTSNPN and CDR2 SVGIG come from the germline V gene (reference sequence). CDR3 sequence (DNA): TGTGCCTGGATTTCGGCGAGCTCCTACAATGAGCAGTTCTTC. This sequence encodes CAWISASSYNEQFF.

V is TRBV25-1 and J is TRBJ2-5; D unclear. Germline V gene sequence: CDR1 MGHDK, CDR2 SYGVNS. Deletions cut 2 bases from V and 5 bases from J, with 0 bases between. The CDR3 length is 10 residues. CDR3 nucleotides: TGTGCCAGCAGTGAAGAGACCCAGTACTTC. Translation: CASSEETQYF.

The V and J genes are TRBV20-1 and TRBJ2-3; D is tentatively TRBD1 or TRBD2 (5 bases each). Between the trimmed V and J ends, which lost 7 bases and 4 bases, there was a span of 6 bases. The CDR3 consists of 10 residues. Germline V gene data show CDR1 as DFQATT and CDR2 as SNEGSKA (reference sequence). CDR3 region: CSGGADTQYF. CDR3 in DNA: TGCAGTGGAGGGGCAGATACGCAGTATTTT.

This clonotype occurred a few times. V usage is TRBV28 and J usage is TRBJ2-7, with TRBD1 identical over 9 bases. J gave up 12 bases and V 4 bases, and 4 bases lay outside the gene matches. The CDR3 has 11 amino acids. Per the germline V gene, CDR1 is MDHEN and CDR2 is SYDVKM. The CDR3 sequence: CASSSVTGGYF. As DNA, the CDR3 is TGTGCCAGCAGTTCAGTGACAGGGGGGTACTTC.

This clonotype turned up a few times. The chain employs TRBV10-3 and TRBJ2-5; 7 bases fit TRBD1. CDR1 ENHRY and CDR2 SYGVKD come from the germline V gene. With 7 bases clipped from V and 3 bases from J, the junction kept 5 bases outside the gene matches. CDR3 length: 13 amino acids. This CDR3 is CAIKGTAEETQYF. CDR3 nucleotides: TGTGCCATCAAAGGGACAGCCGAAGAGACCCAGTACTTC.

The chain employs TRBV7-9 and TRBJ1-5; D is undetermined. Trimming took 1 base from V and 2 from J, leaving 18 bases between them. This CDR3 region has 18 residues. Germline CDR1 reads SEHNR; CDR2 reads FQNEAQ (reference sequence). This CDR3 is CASSLGEGGTLGNQPQHF. The DNA of the CDR3 is TGTGCCAGCAGCTTAGGAGAGGGCGGCACATTGGGCAATCAGCCCCAGCATTTT.

At least ten counts were recorded for this clonotype. The J gene is TRBJ1-1, the V gene TRBV5-1; D perhaps matches TRBD1 (6 bases). This CDR3 region has 15 residues. Germline lookup yields CDR1 SGHRS and CDR2 YFSETQ. Between the trimmed V and J ends, which lost 4 bases and 3 bases, there was a span of 16 bases. The CDR3 spells CASSPSTQGHTEAFF. CDR3 coding DNA: TGCGCCAGCAGCCCATCGACGCAGGGGCACACTGAAGCTTTCTTT.

The J gene is TRBJ2-6, the V gene TRBV5-1, with D possibly TRBD2 on 5 matching bases. Per the germline V gene, CDR1 is SGHRS and CDR2 is YFSETQ. V lost 4 bases and J lost 0, with 11 bases in between. The CDR3 covers 16 residues. The CDR3 coding sequence is TGCGCCAGCAGCCTCGGGGTGGCCTCTGGGGCCAACGTCCTGACTTTC. This sequence encodes CASSLGVASGANVLTF.

This clonotype came up a few times. This sequence joins TRBV18 and TRBJ1-6; D perhaps matches TRBD1 (5 bases). V lost 3 bases and J lost 10, with 16 bases in between. Germline CDR1 KGHSH, CDR2 LQKENI. The CDR3 loop spans 15 amino acids. Written as DNA, the CDR3 is TGTGCCAGCTCACCGGAGCAGGGCCCGCTATCACCCCTCCACTTT. Protein: CASSPEQGPLSPLHF.

The rearrangement uses TRBV10-3 and TRBJ2-7; no firm D call. This CDR3 is 12 amino acids long. The germline gives CDR1 ENHRY, CDR2 SYGVKD. Between the trimmed V and J ends, which lost 10 bases and 4 bases, there was a span of 14 bases. CDR3 protein: CATGPREYEQYF. CDR3 coding DNA: TGTGCCACGGGTCCCCGCGAGTACGAGCAGTACTTC.

V gene TRBV4-3 combines with J gene TRBJ2-2, with 13 bases aligning to TRBD2. The CDR3 length is 14 residues. Germline trimming cut 1 base from V and 13 bases from J; bases unmatched to any gene: 3. Germline loops: CDR1 LGHNA, CDR2 YSLEER. The CDR3 sequence is CASSQAGLAGRLFF. The CDR3 DNA reads TGCGCCAGCAGCCAAGCGGGACTAGCGGGAAGGCTGTTTTTT.

The chain has TRBV11-2 and TRBJ2-1, with 7 bases that match TRBD2. In germline, CDR1 is SGHAT, CDR2 FQNNGV. The CDR3 extends over 15 amino acids. Germline trimming cut 1 base from V and 9 bases from J; bases unmatched to any gene: 9. In DNA, the CDR3 is TGTGCCAGCAGCTTAGGGGGGAGGGCCGAGAGTGAGCAGTTCTTC. Amino acid sequence: CASSLGGRAESEQFF.

The chain carries TRBV7-2 and TRBJ2-3; D is possibly TRBD1 (6 bases). V was shortened by 3 bases and J by 0 bases, with 10 bases between the two germline ends. Looked up from germline, CDR1 is SGHTA and CDR2 is FQGNSA. This CDR3 region has 15 residues. CDR3 residues: CASSLNRASTDTQYF. CDR3 sequence (DNA): TGTGCCAGCAGCTTGAACAGGGCGAGCACAGATACGCAGTATTTT.

The chain couples TRBV14 to TRBJ2-7; 8 bases align to TRBD2. This CDR3 comprises 15 residues. The V segment lost 3 bases and the J segment 2 bases; nucleotides outside the gene matches: 6. CDR1 and CDR2 (germline): SGHDN, FVKESK. For the CDR3, the DNA is TGTGCCAGCAGCCAGTTGGCGGGGGGCCCCTACGAGCAGTACTTC. It yields the protein CASSQLAGGPYEQYF.